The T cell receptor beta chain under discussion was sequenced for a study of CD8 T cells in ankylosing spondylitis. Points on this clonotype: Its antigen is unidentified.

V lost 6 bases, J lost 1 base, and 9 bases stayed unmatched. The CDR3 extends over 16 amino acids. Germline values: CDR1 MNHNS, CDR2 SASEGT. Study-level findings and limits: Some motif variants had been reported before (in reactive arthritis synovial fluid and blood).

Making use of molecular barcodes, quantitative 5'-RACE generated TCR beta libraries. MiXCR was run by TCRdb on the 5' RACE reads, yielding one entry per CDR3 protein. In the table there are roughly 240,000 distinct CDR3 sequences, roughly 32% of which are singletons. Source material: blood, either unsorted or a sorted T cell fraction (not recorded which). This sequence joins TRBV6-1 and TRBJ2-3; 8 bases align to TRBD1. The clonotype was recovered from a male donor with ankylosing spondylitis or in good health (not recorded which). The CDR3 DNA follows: TGTGCCAGCAGACAATCAGGGGGCAGGGGCACAGATACGCAGTATTTT. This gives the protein CASRQSGGRGTDTQYF.